These T cell receptor beta chains were read from a single sample in a study of shared clonotypes between healthy human individuals. Method: immunoSEQ multiplex PCR; TCRdb's copy keeps in-frame clones and lacks some. The sample has about 2.4 million clones, 80% to 95% seen once. Material: naive CD4+ T cells from PBMCs. Source of these receptors: a man between 18 and 29 years old in good health. Some clones in this sample may be carry-over from other donors' samples. CDR3s include the opening cysteine and the closing phenylalanine or tryptophan. A D gene is named only where the DNA matches it firmly. Expanded clones get a size class; other rows say once, few or many, or leave the size out.

. | few | TRBJ2-2 | TRBV6-4 | TGTGCCAGCAGTGACGGACTTGGGAACACCGGGGAGCTGTTTTTT | CASSDGLGNTGELFF
TRBD2 | . | TRBJ2-1 | TRBV29-1 | TGCAGCGCAAGACTAGCGGGCTACAATGAGCAGTTCTTC | CSARLAGYNEQFF
. | . | TRBJ1-1 | TRBV5-4 | TGTGCCAGCAGCTCCGTCTATCTATCTGAAGCTTTCTTT | CASSSVYLSEAFF
. | . | TRBJ2-4 | TRBV5-1 | TGCGCCAGCAGCTTGGGGCCCCAAAACATTCAGTACTTC | CASSLGPQNIQYF
. | . | TRBJ2-5 | TRBV7-9 | TGTGCCAGCAGCCATAATAGTGGGCAAGAGACCCAGTACTTC | CASSHNSGQETQYF
. | . | TRBJ2-2 | TRBV7-2 | TGTGCCAGCAGCTTGGGGGCTCAGACCGGGGAGCTGTTTTTT | CASSLGAQTGELFF
. | . | TRBJ2-7 | TRBV6-5 | TGTGCCAGCAGCCCCTCCTCGCTACTAGTGTACTTC | CASSPSSLLVYF
TRBD2 | . | TRBJ2-7 | TRBV18 | TGTGCCAGCTCACCTTGGGCGGGTAGCGGGGACGAGCAGTACTTC | CASSPWAGSGDEQYF
TRBD1 | . | TRBJ2-3 | TRBV6-1 | TGTGCCAGCAGTGCGGGACAGGGGGGGGGAGATACGCAGTATTTT | CASSAGQGGGDTQYF
TRBD1 | . | TRBJ2-4 | TRBV28 | TGTGCCAGCAGTTTCGCGACAGGGGGGTACAAAAACATTCAGTACTTC | CASSFATGGYKNIQYF
. | once | TRBJ2-7 | TRBV7-9 | TGTGCCAGCAGCCCGGGGCAGGGGATCTACGAGCAGTACTTC | CASSPGQGIYEQYF
TRBD1 | . | TRBJ1-5 | TRBV19 | TGTGCCAGCCAAGATACAGGGGGGATAATCGTGGGACAGCCCCAGCATTTT | CASQDTGGIIVGQPQHF
TRBD1 | . | TRBJ2-7 | TRBV6-6 | TGTGCCAGCAGTTACCCGGACAGGGATGACGAGCAGTACTTC | CASSYPDRDDEQYF
. | few | TRBJ2-7 | TRBV4-2 | TGTGCCAGCAGCCATTTGGACGCCAGGAGCTCCTACGAGCAGTACTTC | CASSHLDARSSYEQYF
. | once | TRBJ1-2 | TRBV18 | TGTGCCAGCTCACGGCCCCCACAGGATAACTATGGCTACACCTTC | CASSRPPQDNYGYTF
TRBD1 | . | TRBJ1-5 | TRBV28 | TGTGCCAGCAGTTTACAGGGGGCTCGCAATCAGCCCCAGCATTTT | CASSLQGARNQPQHF
. | once | TRBJ1-2 | TRBV14 | TGTGCCAGCAGCCAAGGGACCAACTTTGGGGGCTACACCTTC | CASSQGTNFGGYTF
. | . | TRBJ1-1 | TRBV10-3 | TGTGCCACCTGTGGTAGCGAGAGCACTGAAGCTTTCTTT | CATCGSESTEAFF
TRBD1 | . | TRBJ2-5 | TRBV7-3 | TGTGCCAGCAGCCCGGGGACAGTTCAAGAGACCCAGTACTTC | CASSPGTVQETQYF
. | . | TRBJ2-7 | TRBV13 | TGTGCCAGCAGCCCTCGAGGCTCTGGGAACCGGGAGTACTTC | CASSPRGSGNREYF
TRBD1 | . | TRBJ2-7 | TRBV5-1 | TGCGCCAGCAGCGGCAGTCCCGGGACAGGGGACTTCTACGAGCAGTACTTC | CASSGSPGTGDFYEQYF
. | once | TRBJ1-3 | TRBV30 | TGTGCCTGGAGTTACCGCGCGACGAACACCATATATTTT | CAWSYRATNTIYF
TRBD1 | . | TRBJ1-3 | TRBV2 | TGTGCCAGCAGTACGGACAGGGAGAGCACCATATATTTT | CASSTDRESTIYF
. | . | TRBJ2-2 | TRBV11-3 | TGTGCCAGCAGCTTGGCTACAGGGTACGCCACCGGGGAGCTGTTTTTT | CASSLATGYATGELFF
. | . | TRBJ2-7 | TRBV30 | TGTGCCTGGAGTGTACTTGACAGCTTGGGCTCACAGCAGTACTTC | CAWSVLDSLGSQQYF
. | . | TRBJ2-1 | TRBV9 | TGTGCCAGCAGCGTAGGCCCCACTGACCTAAACAATGAGCAGTTCTTC | CASSVGPTDLNNEQFF
. | . | TRBJ1-5 | TRBV5-6 | TGTGCCAGCAGCTCCATATACACGAATCAGCCCCAGCACTTT | CASSSIYTNQPQHF
TRBD1 | . | TRBJ1-1 | TRBV18 | TGTGCCAGCTCACCACCGGGACAGGGAAACACTGAAGCTTTCTTT | CASSPPGQGNTEAFF
. | . | TRBJ2-1 | TRBV6-6 | TGTGCCAGCAGTTACTCGAATGTTGAGCAGTTCTTC | CASSYSNVEQFF